A single sample gave rise to the 4 T cell receptor beta chains below, sequenced in a study of blood T cells in healthy people across ages. A sample-barcoded 5' primer and a J-beta primer mix were used in a second PCR of about 7 to 12 cycles. TCRdb fed the 5' RACE reads into MiXCR, producing one record per CDR3 protein. The sample has 850,000 to 1,100,000 distinct CDR3 sequences, 30% to 40% seen once. The sample comprised blood. The receptors were sampled from a man between 18 and 35 years old in good health.

The chain employs TRBV12-5 and TRBJ1-2, with D possibly TRBD1 on 5 matching bases. The CDR3 contains 13 residues. Trimming pared 5 bases from V and 7 bases from J, leaving 14 bases between. Germline CDR1 is LGHNT and CDR2 is FRNRAP. CDR3 in DNA: TGTGCTAGTGGTCCGGGGCCATCCCGTGGCTACACCTTC. Amino acids: CASGPGPSRGYTF.

This clonotype was seen only a few times. The gene calls are TRBV6-6 and TRBJ1-1; D ambiguous. The CDR3 is made up of 14 amino acids. Deletions cut 2 bases from V and 3 bases from J, with 10 bases between. Looked up from germline, CDR1 is MNHNY and CDR2 is SVGAGI (reference sequence). CDR3 bases: TGTGCCAGCAGTTACAGGGTCGGGGACACTGAAGCTTTCTTT. Protein: CASSYRVGDTEAFF.

Points on this clonotype: A read error may be the cause here, since a much bigger clone is one base away. The chain carries TRBV27 and TRBJ2-7; possible D gene TRBD2, 6 bases. The germline V gene encodes CDR1 MNHEY and CDR2 SMNVEV (reference sequence). This CDR3 region has 13 residues. V lost 5 bases, J lost 7 bases, and 15 bases lay in between. CDR3 bases: TGTGCCAGCAGTGCGGGACTGCACAATGAGCAGTACTTC. Amino acid sequence: CASSAGLHNEQYF.

This clonotype showed up just a few times. V gene TRBV9 combines with J gene TRBJ2-1; TRBD2 agrees at 13 bases. This CDR3 is 15 amino acids long. Trimming removed 5 bases from V and 8 bases from J; junction bases left unmatched: 7. Germline CDR1 is SGDLS and CDR2 is YYNGEE. The CDR3 DNA reads as TGTGCCAGCAGACCTGCGACTAGCGGGGGGTATGAGCAGTTCTTC. This sequence encodes CASRPATSGGYEQFF.